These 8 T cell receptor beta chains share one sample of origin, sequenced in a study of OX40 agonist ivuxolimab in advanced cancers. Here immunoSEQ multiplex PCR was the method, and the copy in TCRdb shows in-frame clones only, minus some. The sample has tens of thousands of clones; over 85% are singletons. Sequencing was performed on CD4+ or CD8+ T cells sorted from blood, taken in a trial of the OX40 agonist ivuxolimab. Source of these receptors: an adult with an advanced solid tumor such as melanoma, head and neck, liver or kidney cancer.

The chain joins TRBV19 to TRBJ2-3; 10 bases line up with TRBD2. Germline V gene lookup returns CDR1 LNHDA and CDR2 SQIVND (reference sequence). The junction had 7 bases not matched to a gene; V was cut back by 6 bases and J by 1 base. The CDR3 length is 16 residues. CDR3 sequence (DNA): TGTGCCAGTAGAAGCAGCCTAGCGGGGGGCACAGATACGCAGTATTTT. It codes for CASRSSLAGGTDTQYF.

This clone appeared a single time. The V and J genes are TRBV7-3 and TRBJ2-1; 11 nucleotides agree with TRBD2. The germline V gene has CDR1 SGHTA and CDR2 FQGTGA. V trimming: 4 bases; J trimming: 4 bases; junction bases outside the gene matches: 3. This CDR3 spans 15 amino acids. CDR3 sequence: CASSSTSGAYNEQFF. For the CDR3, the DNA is TGTGCCAGCAGCTCGACTAGCGGGGCGTACAATGAGCAGTTCTTC.

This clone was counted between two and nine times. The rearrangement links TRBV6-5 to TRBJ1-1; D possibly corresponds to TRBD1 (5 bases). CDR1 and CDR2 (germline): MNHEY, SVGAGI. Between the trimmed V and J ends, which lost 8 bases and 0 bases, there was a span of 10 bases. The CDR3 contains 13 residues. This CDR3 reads CASGTNMNTEAFF. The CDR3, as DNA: TGTGCCAGCGGGACGAACATGAACACTGAAGCTTTCTTT.

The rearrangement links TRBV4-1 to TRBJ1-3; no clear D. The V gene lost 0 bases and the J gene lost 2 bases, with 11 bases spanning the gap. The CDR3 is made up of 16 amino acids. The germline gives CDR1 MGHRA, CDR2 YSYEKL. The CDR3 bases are TGCGCCAGCAGCCAAGATCCCAGCAGACCTGGAAACACCATATATTTT. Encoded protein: CASSQDPSRPGNTIYF.

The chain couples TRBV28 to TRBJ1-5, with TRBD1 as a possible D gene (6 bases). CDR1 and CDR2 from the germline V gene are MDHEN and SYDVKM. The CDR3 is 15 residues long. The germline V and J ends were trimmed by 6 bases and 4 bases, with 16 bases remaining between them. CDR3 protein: CASSHRTALNQPQHF. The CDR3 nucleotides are TGTGCCAGCAGCCACCGGACAGCTCTAAATCAGCCCCAGCATTTT.

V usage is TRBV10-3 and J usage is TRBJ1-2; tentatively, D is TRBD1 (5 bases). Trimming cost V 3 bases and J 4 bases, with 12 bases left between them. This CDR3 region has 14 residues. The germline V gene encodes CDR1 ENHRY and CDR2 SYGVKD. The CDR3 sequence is CAISEPGDFYGYTF. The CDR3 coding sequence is TGTGCCATCAGTGAACCGGGGGACTTCTATGGCTACACCTTC.

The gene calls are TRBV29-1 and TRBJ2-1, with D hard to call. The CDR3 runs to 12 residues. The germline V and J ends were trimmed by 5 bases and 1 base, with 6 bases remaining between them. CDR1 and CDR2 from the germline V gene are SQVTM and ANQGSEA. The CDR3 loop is CSVRQSYNEQFF. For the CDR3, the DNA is TGCAGCGTTAGGCAGTCCTACAATGAGCAGTTCTTC.

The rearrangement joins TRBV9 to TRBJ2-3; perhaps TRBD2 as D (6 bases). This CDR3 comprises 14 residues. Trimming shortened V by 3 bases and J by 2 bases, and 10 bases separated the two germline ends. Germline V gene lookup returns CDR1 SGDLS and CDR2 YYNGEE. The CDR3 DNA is TGTGCCAGCAGCGGCGGGACTTACACAGATACGCAGTATTTT. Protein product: CASSGGTYTDTQYF.